This T cell receptor (beta chain) was retrieved from a study of blood T cell repertoires in COVID-19. This clone was detected only a few times. This table comes from immunoSEQ multiplex PCR, and its TCRdb copy is limited to in-frame clones, with some not included. The sample records approximately 280,000 clones, under 90% being singletons. CDR1 is SGHRS, CDR2 YFSETQ, per germline. The V and J ends lost 4 bases and 5 bases respectively, with 10 bases between them. The CDR3 spans 14 residues. The J gene is TRBJ1-6, the V gene TRBV5-1, with a possible D match to TRBD1 (6 bases). Sequenced material: peripheral blood. The receptor comes from a middle-aged man with acute or convalescent COVID-19. The CDR3 spells CASSTGHDNSPLHF. DNA for the CDR3: TGCGCCAGCAGCACGGGACACGATAATTCACCCCTCCACTTT.